The T cell receptor beta chain described here comes from a study of OX40 agonist ivuxolimab in advanced cancers. About the full investigation: The costimulatory receptor OX40 (CD134) was targeted by ivuxolimab, a fully human IgG2 agonistic monoclonal antibody. Intravenous ivuxolimab was administered to patients every 2 weeks at six dose levels: 0.01, 0.1, 0.3, 1.5, 3 and 10 mg/kg. Of the approximately 54 dose-escalation patients, hepatocellular carcinoma was present in approximately 20, melanoma in roughly 15, renal cell carcinoma in 9 and head and neck cancer in 9. In the dose-escalation cohort, 70% to 90% of patients were male, and the mean age was around 60 years with a range of roughly 20 to 80. Prior anti-PD-1, anti-PD-L1 or anti-CTLA-4 therapy was permitted, and 40% of dose-escalation patients had received checkpoint inhibitors. Partial responses occurred in three dose-escalation patients, of whom one had hepatocellular carcinoma and two had cutaneous melanoma. Peripheral TCRbeta sequencing was intended to test whether TCR sequence diversity was altered and clonal T-cell expansion was caused by ivuxolimab. The paper covers the monotherapy dose-escalation part of the phase I ivuxolimab trial, which included N of about 50 patients. Summary of the overall study and its limitations: After ivuxolimab, expanded clones were on average more numerous among CD8+ T cells than among CD4+ T cells. Low levels of normalized T-cell clonal expansion were also seen in some nonresponding patients. Clonal expansion of both CD4+ and CD8+ blood T cells was observed from baseline to week 6 at doses 0.1 to 3.0 mg/kg. In the 0.1-3.0 mg/kg groups, partial responders were among the patients with the lowest normalized peripheral clonal expansion, particularly in CD8+ T cells. Antigen specificity was not determined for the clonally expanded peripheral T cells.

Genomic DNA was isolated from the sorted cells so that the TCRbeta CDR3 region could be sequenced. The immunoSEQ Assay was used to sequence the TCRbeta CDR3 regions. The source is immuneACCESS, and TCRdb retained only in-frame sequences with V and J called. Part of the clones is not carried over; for the studies checked, unresolved V genes explain less than half of this, and the remainder is unexplained. In this sample the table shows about 67,000 clones, roughly four fifths of which occur a single time. More than 5.5% of the sample rests with the top ten. V has 4 bases trimmed and J has 3 bases trimmed; junction bases matching no gene number 4. From the cysteine through the phenylalanine, the CDR3 covers 13 amino acids. Only the CDR3 DNA stays, 39 bases, in frame from base 1. Taken from the germline V gene, the CDR1 and CDR2 loops are SQVTM and ANQGSEA. Patients with a history of autoimmune disease or receiving systemic immunosuppression were excluded from the trial. Peripheral blood for TCR sequencing was collected from all dose cohorts at baseline, on cycle 4 day 1, and on cycle 7 day 1. Samples were obtained from an open-label, multicenter, first-in-human phase I dose-escalation trial of ivuxolimab. The trial enrolled adults with locally advanced or metastatic head and neck squamous cell, hepatocellular, melanoma or renal cell carcinoma. Before TCR sequencing, CD4+ and CD8+ T cells were separately sorted from peripheral blood.

Note on this clone: It has no known antigen specificity. No much larger clone exists at a distance of one base, and base qualities are not known.

The V gene is TRBV29-1 and the J gene is TRBJ2-3, and 7 junction bases match TRBD1. This specimen was CD4+ or CD8+ T cells sorted from blood, taken in a trial of the OX40 agonist ivuxolimab. The sequence was collected from an adult with an advanced solid tumor such as melanoma, head and neck, liver or kidney cancer. Read as DNA, the sequence is TGCAGCGTTGTAAGGGGGCTAACAGATACGCAGTATTTT. Its protein product is CSVVRGLTDTQYF.